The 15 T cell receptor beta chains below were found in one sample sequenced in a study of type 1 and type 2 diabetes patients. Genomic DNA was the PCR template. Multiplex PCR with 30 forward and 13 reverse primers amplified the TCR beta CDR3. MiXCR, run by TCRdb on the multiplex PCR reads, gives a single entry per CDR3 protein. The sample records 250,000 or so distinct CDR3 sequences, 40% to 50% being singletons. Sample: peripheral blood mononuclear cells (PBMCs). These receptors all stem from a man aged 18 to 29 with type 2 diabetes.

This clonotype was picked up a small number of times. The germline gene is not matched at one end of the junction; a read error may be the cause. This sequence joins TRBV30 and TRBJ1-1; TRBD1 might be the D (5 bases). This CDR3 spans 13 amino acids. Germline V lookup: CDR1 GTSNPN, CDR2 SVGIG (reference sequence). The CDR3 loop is CAWGVGLGTEAFF. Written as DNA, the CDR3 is TGTGCCTGGGGTGTGGGGCTGGGCACTGAAGCTTTCTTT.

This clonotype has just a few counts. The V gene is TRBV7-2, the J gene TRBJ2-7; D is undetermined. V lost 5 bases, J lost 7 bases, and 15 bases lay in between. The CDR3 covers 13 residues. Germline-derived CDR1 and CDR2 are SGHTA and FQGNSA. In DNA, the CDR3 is TGTGCCAGCAGCCCAATACGAGCAGAGGAGCAGTACTTC. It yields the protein CASSPIRAEEQYF.

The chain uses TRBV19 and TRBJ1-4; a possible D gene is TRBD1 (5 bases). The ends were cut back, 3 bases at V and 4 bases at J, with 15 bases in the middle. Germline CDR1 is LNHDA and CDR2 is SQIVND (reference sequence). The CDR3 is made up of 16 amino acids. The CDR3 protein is CASSMGVFQGNEKLFF. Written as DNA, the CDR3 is TGTGCCAGTAGTATGGGGGTTTTCCAGGGTAATGAAAAACTGTTTTTT.

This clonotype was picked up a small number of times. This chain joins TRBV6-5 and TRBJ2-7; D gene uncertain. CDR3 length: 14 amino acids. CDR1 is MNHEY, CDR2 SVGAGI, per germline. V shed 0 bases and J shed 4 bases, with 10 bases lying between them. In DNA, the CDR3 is TGTGCCAGCAGTTACTCGAAAGTGGGGTACGAGCAGTACTTC. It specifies CASSYSKVGYEQYF.

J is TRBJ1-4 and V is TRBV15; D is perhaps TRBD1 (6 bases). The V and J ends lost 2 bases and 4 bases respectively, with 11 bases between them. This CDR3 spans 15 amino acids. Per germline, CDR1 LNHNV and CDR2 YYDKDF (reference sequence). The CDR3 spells CATSRKGGHNEKLFF. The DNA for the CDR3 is TGTGCCACCAGCAGAAAAGGGGGTCATAATGAAAAACTGTTTTTT.

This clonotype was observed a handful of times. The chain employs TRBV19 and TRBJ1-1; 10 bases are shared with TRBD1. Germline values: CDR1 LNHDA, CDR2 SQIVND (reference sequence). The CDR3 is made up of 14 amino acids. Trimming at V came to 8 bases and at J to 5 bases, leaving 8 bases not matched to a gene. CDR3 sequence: CASLRTGGSTEAFF. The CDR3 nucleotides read TGTGCCAGTCTGAGGACAGGGGGGTCGACTGAAGCTTTCTTT.

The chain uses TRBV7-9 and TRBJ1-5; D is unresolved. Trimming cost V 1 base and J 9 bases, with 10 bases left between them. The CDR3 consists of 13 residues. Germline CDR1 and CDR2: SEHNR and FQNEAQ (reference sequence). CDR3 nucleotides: TGTGCCAGCAGCTTAGAGTCAACTCGGCCCCAGCATTTT. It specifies CASSLESTRPQHF.

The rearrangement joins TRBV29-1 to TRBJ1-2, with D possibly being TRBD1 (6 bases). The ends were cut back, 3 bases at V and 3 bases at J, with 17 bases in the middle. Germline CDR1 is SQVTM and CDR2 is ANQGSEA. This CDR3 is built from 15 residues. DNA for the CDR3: TGCAGCGTTGATGACAGGACAAACCGGTACTATGGCTACACCTTC. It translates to CSVDDRTNRYYGYTF.

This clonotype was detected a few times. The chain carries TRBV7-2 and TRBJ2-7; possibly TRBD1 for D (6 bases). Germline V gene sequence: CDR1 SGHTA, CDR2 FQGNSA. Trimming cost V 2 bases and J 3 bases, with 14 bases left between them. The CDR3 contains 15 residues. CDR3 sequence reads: CASSLRDTSYYEQYF. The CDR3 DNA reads TGTGCCAGCAGCTTACGGGACACGTCCTACTACGAGCAGTACTTC. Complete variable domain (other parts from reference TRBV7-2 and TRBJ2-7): GAGVSQSPSNKVTEKGKDVELRCDPISGHTALYWYRQSLGQGLEFLIYFQGNSAPDKSGLPSDRFSAERTGGSVSTLTIQRTQQEDSAVYLCASSLRDTSYYEQYFGPGTRLTVT.

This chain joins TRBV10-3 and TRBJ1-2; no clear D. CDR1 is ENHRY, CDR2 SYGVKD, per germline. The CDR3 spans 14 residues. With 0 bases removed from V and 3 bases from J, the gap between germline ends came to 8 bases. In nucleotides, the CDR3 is TGTGCCATCAGTGAGTCAGGGATCGACTATGGCTACACCTTC. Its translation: CAISESGIDYGYTF.

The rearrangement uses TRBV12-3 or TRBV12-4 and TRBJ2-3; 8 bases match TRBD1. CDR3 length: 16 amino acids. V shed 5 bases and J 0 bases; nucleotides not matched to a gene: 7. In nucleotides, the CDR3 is TGTGCCAGCAGTCAGGGACAGGTTTCTAGCACAGATACGCAGTATTTT. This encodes CASSQGQVSSTDTQYF.

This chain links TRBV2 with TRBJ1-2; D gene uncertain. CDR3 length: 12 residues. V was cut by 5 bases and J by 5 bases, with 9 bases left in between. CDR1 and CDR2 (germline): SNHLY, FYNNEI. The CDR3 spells CASSSREYGYTF. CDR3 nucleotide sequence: TGTGCCAGCAGTAGTAGGGAATATGGCTACACCTTC.

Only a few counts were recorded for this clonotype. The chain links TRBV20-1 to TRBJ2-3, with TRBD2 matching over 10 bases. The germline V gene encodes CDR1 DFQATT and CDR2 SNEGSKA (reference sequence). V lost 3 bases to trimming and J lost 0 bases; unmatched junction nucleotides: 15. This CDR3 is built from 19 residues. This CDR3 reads CSASRAGTAGGPSTDTQYF. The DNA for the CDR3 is TGCAGTGCTAGTCGTGCGGGAACAGCGGGAGGGCCTAGCACAGATACGCAGTATTTT.

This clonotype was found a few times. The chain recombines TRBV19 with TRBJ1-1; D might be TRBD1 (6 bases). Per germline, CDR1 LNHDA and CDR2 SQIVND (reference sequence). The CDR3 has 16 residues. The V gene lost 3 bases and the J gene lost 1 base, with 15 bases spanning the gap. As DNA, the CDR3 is TGTGCCAGTAGTATGTGGGGGGCCGGAAAGAACACTGAAGCTTTCTTT. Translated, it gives CASSMWGAGKNTEAFF.

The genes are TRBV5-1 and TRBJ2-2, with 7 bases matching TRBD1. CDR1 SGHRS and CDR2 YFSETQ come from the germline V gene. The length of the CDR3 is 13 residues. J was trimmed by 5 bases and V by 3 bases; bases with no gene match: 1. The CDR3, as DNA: TGCGCCAGCAGCTCAGGGGGAACCGGGGAGCTGTTTTTT. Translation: CASSSGGTGELFF.